The rows below give T cell receptor beta chains drawn from one sample of a study of PD-1 blockade in mismatch repair-deficient tumors. Assay used: immunoSEQ multiplex PCR; TCRdb lists only in-frame clones, some missing. The sample carries 8,500 to 9,500 clones, more than 70% recorded once. The material was PBMCs, obtained approximately 48 weeks after starting pembrolizumab. The receptors were gathered from an adult with mismatch repair-deficient cancer. Both conserved end residues are part of each CDR3. Fields, in order: V gene, CDR3 length, CDR3 protein.

V: TRBV4-1
length: 19
CDR3: CASSQDRTSGPGGYNEQFF

V: TRBV27
length: 14
CDR3: CASRLQGISDTQYF

V: TRBV13
length: 15
CDR3: CASSFLAGDTGELFF

V: TRBV2
length: 14
CDR3: CASKIQGVTYEQYF

V: TRBV18
length: 15
CDR3: CASSPPAGVVDTQYF

V: TRBV7-3
length: 13
CDR3: CASSLAGVGEQYF

V: TRBV20-1
length: 11
CDR3: CSASRVNEQFF

V: TRBV6-4
length: 15
CDR3: CASSEYGENTGELFF

V: TRBV6-6
length: 13
CDR3: CASLNTGYYGYTF

V: TRBV27
length: 13
CDR3: CASSSTRGYGYTF

V: TRBV18
length: 15
CDR3: CASSLYKGWQETQYF

V: TRBV23-1
length: 11
CDR3: CASSPGNEQFF

V: TRBV9
length: 14
CDR3: CASSVNGYTDTQYF

V: TRBV5-5
length: 15
CDR3: CASSKGQPGANVLTF

V: TRBV13
length: 13
CDR3: CASSLGAGNTIYF

V: TRBV19
length: 15
CDR3: CASSIRGRGNQPQHF

V: TRBV28
length: 16
CDR3: CASSSTGMYSGNTIYF

V: TRBV5-1
length: 15
CDR3: CASRTGQGAYNEQFF

V: TRBV28
length: 13
CDR3: CATVVGASQGYTF

V: TRBV12-2
length: 14
CDR3: CASRQGQGAGEQYF

V: TRBV7-2
length: 15
CDR3: CASSPAGRPVHGYTF

V: TRBV30
length: 13
CDR3: CAWSVGLANEQFF

V: TRBV5-5
length: 17
CDR3: CASSLPGLAGGHNEQFF

V: TRBV7-2
length: 13
CDR3: CASSASSGYEQYF

V: TRBV2
length: 14
CDR3: CASTGTVLNTEAFF

V: TRBV11-2
length: 15
CDR3: CASSSRPDRNEKLFF

V: TRBV9
length: 18
CDR3: CASSEPPGTSGSLHEQFF

V: TRBV6-5
length: 13
CDR3: CASSISGRGELFF

V: TRBV28
length: 13
CDR3: CASSVNALYGYTF

V: TRBV30
length: 13
CDR3: CAWSSGEGQPQHF

V: TRBV6-5
length: 16
CDR3: CASSNSFDRGRREQYF

V: TRBV30
length: 12
CDR3: CAWTVSSYEQYF

V: TRBV21-1
length: 14
CDR3: CASRTSGVTDTQYF

V: TRBV28
length: 16
CDR3: CASSLFGTGSYNEQFF

V: TRBV6-1
length: 14
CDR3: CASNRQTFNQPQHF

V: TRBV5-1
length: 15
CDR3: CASSLSGRENNEQFF

V: TRBV6-4
length: 13
CDR3: CASSDSPLTEAFF

V: TRBV12-2
length: 12
CDR3: CASRRVRRGLGW

V: TRBV13
length: 16
CDR3: CASSLRAQGAGNTIYF

V: TRBV2
length: 14
CDR3: CASGPRRGYSPLHF

V: TRBV9
length: 14
CDR3: CASSASGRADTQYF

V: TRBV7-9
length: 13
CDR3: CASSLDGTYGYTF

V: TRBV4-1
length: 16
CDR3: CASSQGMAGISYEQYF

V: TRBV21-1
length: 15
CDR3: CASSKVRQLNTEAFF

V: TRBV7-3
length: 14
CDR3: CASSLTGGDSPLHF

V: TRBV27
length: 12
CDR3: CASSGFRGEQYF

V: TRBV11-2
length: 15
CDR3: CASSFRQAPNEKLFF

V: TRBV6-4
length: 10
CDR3: CASSDKKLFF

V: TRBV5-1
length: 14
CDR3: CASSLDLNTGELFF

V: TRBV5-1
length: 15
CDR3: CASSSQGAGENEQFF

V: TRBV5-1
length: 15
CDR3: CASSLGVAGTDTQYF

V: TRBV5-6
length: 14
CDR3: CASNPWRRNTEAFF

V: TRBV7-9
length: 16
CDR3: CASSSQRGGSYNEQFF

V: TRBV11-2
length: 15
CDR3: CASSWGQGEGEKLFF